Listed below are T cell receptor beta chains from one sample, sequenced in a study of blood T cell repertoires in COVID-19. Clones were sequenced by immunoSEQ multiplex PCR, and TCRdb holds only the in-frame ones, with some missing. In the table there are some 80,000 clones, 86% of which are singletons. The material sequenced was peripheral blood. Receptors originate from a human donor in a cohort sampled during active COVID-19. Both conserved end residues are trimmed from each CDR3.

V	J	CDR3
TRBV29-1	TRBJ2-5	SARGAGGFGETQY
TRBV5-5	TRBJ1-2	ASSLGGNGYT
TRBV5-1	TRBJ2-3	ASSLGARGTPDTQY
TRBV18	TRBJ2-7	ASSKDYRVGNEQY
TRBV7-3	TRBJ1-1	ASSLTPRGLTEAF
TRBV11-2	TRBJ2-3	ASSPWLWRSTDTQY
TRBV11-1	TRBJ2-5	ASSLRASLRQETQY
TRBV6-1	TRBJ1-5	ASSEGGLQPQH
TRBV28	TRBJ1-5	ASSLSAAGQPQH
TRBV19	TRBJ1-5	ASSIRQDLGPQH
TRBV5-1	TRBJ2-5	ASSLGRGGETQY
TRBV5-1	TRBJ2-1	ASSATGDNEQF
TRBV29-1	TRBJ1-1	SVSGNFRAF
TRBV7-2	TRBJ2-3	ASSLTLRQGLTTDTQY
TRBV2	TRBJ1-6	ASSEEGRGLRSPLH
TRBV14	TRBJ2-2	ASSQRSSGGTGELF
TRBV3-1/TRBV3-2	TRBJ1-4	ASSHGQEGGKLF
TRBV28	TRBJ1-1	ASSRKGNEAF
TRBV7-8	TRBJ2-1	ASNLIAGGNNEQF
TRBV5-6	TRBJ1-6	ASTAGDRQSSPLH
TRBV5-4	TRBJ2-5	ASSRTGTRGEKY
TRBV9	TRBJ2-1	ASSVRQGAIYEQF
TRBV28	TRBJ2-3	ASFPQGARTDTQY
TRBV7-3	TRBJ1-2	ASSLDGGGDYGYT
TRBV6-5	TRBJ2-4	ASSYSFGGRGDIQY
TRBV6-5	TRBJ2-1	ASSYSRGGQVNEQF
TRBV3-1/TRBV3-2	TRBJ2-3	ASSPPPDRGFTDTQY
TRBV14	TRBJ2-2	ASSHAHTANTGELF
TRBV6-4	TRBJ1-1	ASSLTGDTEAF
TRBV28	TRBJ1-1	ASSFMREAF
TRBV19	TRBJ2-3	ASSLSGGGTDTQY
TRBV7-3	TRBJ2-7	ASSLMAGGPYEQY
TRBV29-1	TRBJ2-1	SVETGLAGDNEQF
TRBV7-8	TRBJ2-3	ASSLSPPGFTDTQY
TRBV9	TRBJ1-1	ASSAPLGGMNTEAF
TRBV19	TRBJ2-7	ASSLSSGSSYEQY
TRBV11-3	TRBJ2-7	ASSPYWDSSYEQY
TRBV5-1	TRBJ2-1	ASSSGLDEQF
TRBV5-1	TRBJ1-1	ASRSRGMNTEAF
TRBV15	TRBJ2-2	ATSRDPQGRATGELF
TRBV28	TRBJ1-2	ASSLRQPGGYT
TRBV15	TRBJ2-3	ATSRDRLLTDTQY
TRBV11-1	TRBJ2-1	ASRPGVRGYNEQF